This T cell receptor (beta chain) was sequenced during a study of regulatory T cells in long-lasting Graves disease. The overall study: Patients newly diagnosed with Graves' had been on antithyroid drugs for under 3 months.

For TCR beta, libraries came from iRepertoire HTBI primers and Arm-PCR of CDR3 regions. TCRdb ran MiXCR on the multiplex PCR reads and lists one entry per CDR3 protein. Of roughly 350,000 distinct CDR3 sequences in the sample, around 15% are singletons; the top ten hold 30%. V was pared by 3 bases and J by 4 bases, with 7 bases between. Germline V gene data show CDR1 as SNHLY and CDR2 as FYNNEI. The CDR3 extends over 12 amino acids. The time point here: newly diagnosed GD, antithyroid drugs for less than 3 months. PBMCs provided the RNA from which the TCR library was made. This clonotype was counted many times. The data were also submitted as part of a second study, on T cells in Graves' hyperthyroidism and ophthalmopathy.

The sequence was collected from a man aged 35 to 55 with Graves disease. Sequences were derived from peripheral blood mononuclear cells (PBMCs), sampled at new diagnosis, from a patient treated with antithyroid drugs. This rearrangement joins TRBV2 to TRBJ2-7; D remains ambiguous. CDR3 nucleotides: TGTGCCAGCAGTGACACACCGTACGAGCAGTACTTC. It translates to CASSDTPYEQYF.